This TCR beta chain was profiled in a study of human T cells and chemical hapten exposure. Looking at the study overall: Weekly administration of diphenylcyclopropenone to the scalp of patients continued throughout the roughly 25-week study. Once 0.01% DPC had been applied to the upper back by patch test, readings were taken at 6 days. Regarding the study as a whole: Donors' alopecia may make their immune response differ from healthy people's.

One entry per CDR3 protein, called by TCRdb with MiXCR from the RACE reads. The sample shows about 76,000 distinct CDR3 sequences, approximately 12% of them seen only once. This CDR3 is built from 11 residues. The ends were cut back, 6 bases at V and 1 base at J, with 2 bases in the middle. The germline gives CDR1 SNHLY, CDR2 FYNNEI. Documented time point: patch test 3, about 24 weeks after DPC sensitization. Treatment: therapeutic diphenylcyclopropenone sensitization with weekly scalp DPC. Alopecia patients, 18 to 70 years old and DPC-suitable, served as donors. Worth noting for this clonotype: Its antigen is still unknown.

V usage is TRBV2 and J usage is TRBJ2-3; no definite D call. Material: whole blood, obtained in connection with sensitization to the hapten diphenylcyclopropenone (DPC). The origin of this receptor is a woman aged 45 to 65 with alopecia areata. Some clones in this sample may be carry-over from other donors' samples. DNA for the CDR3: TGTGCCAGCAGAGGCACAGATACGCAGTATTTT. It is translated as CASRGTDTQYF.